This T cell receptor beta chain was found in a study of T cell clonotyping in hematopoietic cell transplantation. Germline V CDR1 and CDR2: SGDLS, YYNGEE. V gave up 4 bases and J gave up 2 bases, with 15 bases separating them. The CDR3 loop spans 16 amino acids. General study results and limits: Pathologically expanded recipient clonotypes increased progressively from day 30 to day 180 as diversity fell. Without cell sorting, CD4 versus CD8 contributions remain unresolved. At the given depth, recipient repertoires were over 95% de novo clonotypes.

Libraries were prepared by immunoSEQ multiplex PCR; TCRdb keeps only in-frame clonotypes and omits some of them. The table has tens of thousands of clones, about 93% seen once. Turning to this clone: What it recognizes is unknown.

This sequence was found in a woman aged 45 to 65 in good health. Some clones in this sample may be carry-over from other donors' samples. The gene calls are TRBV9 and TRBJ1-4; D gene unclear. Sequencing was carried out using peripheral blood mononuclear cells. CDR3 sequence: CASSSHPRVTNEKLFF. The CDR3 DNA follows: TGTGCCAGCAGCTCCCATCCTAGGGTGACTAATGAAAAACTGTTTTTT.